This is a list of T cell receptor beta chains from one sample in a study of Ad26.COV2.S vaccination and SARS-CoV-2 variants. Produced via immunoSEQ multiplex PCR; TCRdb's table is partial and in-frame only. The data hold over 110,000 clones, with 86% observed a single time. The source material was peripheral blood, sampled after recovery from COVID-19. All receptors come from a human donor who had recovered from COVID-19. Both conserved end residues are part of each CDR3.

V,J,length,CDR3
TRBV2,TRBJ1-2,14,CAISSELANYGYTF
TRBV7-2,TRBJ2-5,15,CASSFSGGPQETQYF
TRBV6-6,TRBJ1-5,12,CASSYGDQPQHF
TRBV10-2,TRBJ2-1,15,CASSPLSGGGHEQFF
TRBV27,TRBJ2-7,17,CASSLSGGASGVYEQYF
TRBV19,TRBJ1-6,14,CASQRQGEHSPLHF
TRBV20-1,TRBJ2-7,11,CSATLRGEQYF
TRBV25-1,TRBJ1-1,14,CASSDSDRNTEAFF
TRBV12-3/TRBV12-4,TRBJ1-1,13,CASRGQLNTEAFF
TRBV9,TRBJ2-3,16,CASSVEAGGPGDTQYF
TRBV11-2,TRBJ2-5,15,CASSPSAEYSETQYF
TRBV6-5,TRBJ2-1,12,CASSKRGDEQFF
TRBV2,TRBJ1-1,12,CARGTVNTEAFF
TRBV4-3,TRBJ1-6,14,CASSQGAGQSPLHF
TRBV28,TRBJ1-6,15,CASTNYRVINSPLHF
TRBV28,TRBJ2-7,12,CASTQEEAEQYF
TRBV19,TRBJ1-5,14,CASSVGGPNQPQHF
TRBV24-1,TRBJ2-2,14,CATSDVRGTGELFF
TRBV6-5,TRBJ1-2,12,CASSRSNYGYTF
TRBV7-8,TRBJ1-1,13,CASSLGGGTEAFF
TRBV5-8,TRBJ1-1,15,CASSLPGHTNTEAFF
TRBV18,TRBJ1-6,19,CASSPLVWQGQGGNSPLHF
TRBV5-6,TRBJ2-3,12,CASSPRTDTQYF
TRBV15,TRBJ2-2,13,CATSRPEVGELFF
TRBV11-2,TRBJ2-7,13,CASSATGVYEQYF
TRBV24-1,TRBJ2-1,15,CATSDPGQDYNEQFF
TRBV5-1,TRBJ1-1,14,CASSATQGNTEAFF
TRBV19,TRBJ1-5,14,CASSIEGSNQPQHF
TRBV4-1,TRBJ1-5,15,CASSQDGGNAQPQHF
TRBV4-3,TRBJ1-4,16,CASSQRPGTGGEKLFF